The present T cell receptor beta chain was sequenced within a study of cytomegalovirus exposure and HLA in healthy donors. Nominally healthy donors provided the samples, though records likely missed some immune exposures. The PCR used 60 Vbeta and 13 Jbeta primers. Profiled with immunoSEQ multiplex PCR; TCRdb holds only in-frame clones, not every one. The sample has approximately 270,000 clones, around 80% seen once. Sequencing was performed on PBMCs. The clonotype comes from a girl aged 2-9 years in good health and CMV-seronegative.

The CDR3, as DNA: TGTGCCAGCAGTTTAGGGAGCGGGGAGCTGTTTTTT. It specifies CASSLGSGELFF. V and J are TRBV28 and TRBJ2-2, with a tentative D call TRBD2 (5 bases). CDR3 length: 12 amino acids. Germline V gene data show CDR1 as MDHEN and CDR2 as SYDVKM. The V end was cut by 2 bases, the J end by 7 bases, with 5 bases between.